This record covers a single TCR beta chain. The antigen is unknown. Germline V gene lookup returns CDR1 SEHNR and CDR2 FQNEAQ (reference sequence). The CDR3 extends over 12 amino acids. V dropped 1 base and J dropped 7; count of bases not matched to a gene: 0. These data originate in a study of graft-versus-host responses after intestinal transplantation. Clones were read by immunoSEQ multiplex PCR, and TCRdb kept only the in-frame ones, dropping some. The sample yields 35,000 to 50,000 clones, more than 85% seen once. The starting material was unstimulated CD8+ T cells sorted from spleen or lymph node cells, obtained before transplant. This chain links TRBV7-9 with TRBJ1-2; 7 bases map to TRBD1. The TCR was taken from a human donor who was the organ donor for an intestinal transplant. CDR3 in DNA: TGTGCCAGCAGCTTAGGGACAGGTGGCTACACCTTC. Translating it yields CASSLGTGGYTF.